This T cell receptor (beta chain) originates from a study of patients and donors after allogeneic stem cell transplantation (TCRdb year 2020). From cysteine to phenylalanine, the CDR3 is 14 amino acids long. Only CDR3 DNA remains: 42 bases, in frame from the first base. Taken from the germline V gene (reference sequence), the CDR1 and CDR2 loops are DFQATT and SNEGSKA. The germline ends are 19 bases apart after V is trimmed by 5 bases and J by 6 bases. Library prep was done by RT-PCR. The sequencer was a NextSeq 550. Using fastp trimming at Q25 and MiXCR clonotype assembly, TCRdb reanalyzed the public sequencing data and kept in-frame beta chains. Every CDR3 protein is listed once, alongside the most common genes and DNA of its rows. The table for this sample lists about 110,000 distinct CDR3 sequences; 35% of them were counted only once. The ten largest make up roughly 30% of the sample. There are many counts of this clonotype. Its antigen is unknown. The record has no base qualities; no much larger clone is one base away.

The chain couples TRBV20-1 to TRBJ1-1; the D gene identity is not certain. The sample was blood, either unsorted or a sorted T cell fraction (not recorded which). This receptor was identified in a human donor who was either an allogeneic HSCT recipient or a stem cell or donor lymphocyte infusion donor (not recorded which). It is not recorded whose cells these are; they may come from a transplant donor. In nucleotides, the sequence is TGCAGTGCTGACCAAAGGATTACTGGGGCTGAAGCTTTCTTT. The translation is CSADQRITGAEAFF.